These T cell receptor beta chains were read from a single sample in a study of T-cell reconstitution after alpha-beta-depleted transplantation in children. Each CDR3 protein is one row after TCRdb ran MiXCR on the PCR reads. The table includes approximately 400,000 distinct CDR3 sequences, about a tenth detected once. Specimen: PBMCs from the stem cell graft donor, collected from the stem cell graft. All receptors come from a human donor who donated a stem cell graft to a child with acute myeloid leukemia. CDR3s include the opening cysteine and the closing phenylalanine or tryptophan. The D gene is left open where the match is weak. Clone size is stated in some rows and not others, as once, few, many or a class when expanded.

TRBJ2-1 NA TRBV3-1 NA TGTGCCAGCAGCCCGCTCGGGGGTGAGCAGTTCTTC CASSPLGGEQFF
TRBJ2-2 TRBD2 TRBV6-2/TRBV6-3 many TGTGCCAGCAGTAAAGGACTAGCGAGGTCTCTCACCGGGGAGCTGTTTTTT CASSKGLARSLTGELFF
TRBJ2-1 TRBD2 TRBV6-2/TRBV6-3 NA TGTGCCACGCGGGAGATATACAATGAGCAGTTCTTC CATREIYNEQFF
TRBJ2-1 TRBD1 TRBV9 NA TGTGCCAGCAGCTCTTTCCTCCGGGACAGGGGGTGGGGTGAGCAGTTCTTC CASSSFLRDRGWGEQFF
TRBJ1-6 TRBD1 TRBV5-1 many TGCGCCAGCAGCTTGCGGGACAGGGATGGTTCACCCCTCCACTTT CASSLRDRDGSPLHF
TRBJ2-1 NA TRBV5-1 few TGCGCCAGCAGCCTCGACCCTGTTAGCCCGGGGCCGTTCTTC CASSLDPVSPGPFF
TRBJ2-7 TRBD1 TRBV29-1 many TGCAGCGTTTGGACAGGGAACACCTACGAGCAGTACTTC CSVWTGNTYEQYF
TRBJ2-5 TRBD2 TRBV3-1 few TGTGCCAGCAGCCAACCTGGGGGGGACCAAGAGACCCAGTACTTC CASSQPGGDQETQYF
TRBJ2-5 NA TRBV5-1 few TGCGCCAGCAGCACCACTCGATGGGAGACCCAGTACTTC CASSTTRWETQYF
TRBJ1-5 TRBD1 TRBV9 NA TGTGCCAGCAGCGGCGGACAGGGCCTTCAGCCCCAGCATTTT CASSGGQGLQPQHF
TRBJ2-2 NA TRBV2 NA TGTGCCGGATGGACTATTCTAACCGGGGAGCTGTTTTTT CAGWTILTGELFF
TRBJ2-5 TRBD2 TRBV12-3/TRBV12-4 NA TGTGCCAGCAGGCCTCTAGCGGGGGGAGAGCAAGAGACCCAGTACTTC CASRPLAGGEQETQYF
TRBJ2-5 NA TRBV7-7 few TGTGCTAGCAGCTTAATGGGACCGGAGACCCAGTACTTC CASSLMGPETQYF
TRBJ2-7 NA TRBV7-8 NA TGTGCCAGCAGCCCGTGGGGCTCGGGCTACGAGCAGTACTTC CASSPWGSGYEQYF
TRBJ2-3 TRBD2 TRBV9 NA TGTGCCAGCAGCCCCACTAGCGGGGAGGTGACAGATACGCAGTATTTT CASSPTSGEVTDTQYF
TRBJ1-2 NA TRBV7-9 few TGTGCCAGCAGCCCAACCGACAACCTTAACTATGGCTACACCTTC CASSPTDNLNYGYTF
TRBJ2-7 TRBD2 TRBV7-2 few TGTGCCAGCAGCTTAACAGGGGGACTAGCGGGAATCTACGAGCAGTACTTC CASSLTGGLAGIYEQYF
TRBJ2-7 NA TRBV7-8 few TGTGCCAGCAGCTTACCGGGACCCTTCCTGACGGACGAGCAGTACTTC CASSLPGPFLTDEQYF
TRBJ2-5 TRBD2 TRBV11-2 NA TGTGCCAACAGCCAAGCGGGACTCCCAGAGACCCAGTACTTC CANSQAGLPETQYF
TRBJ1-5 NA TRBV7-6 few TGTGCCAGCAGCATACTGGCACGAGGGATGGTTGATCAGCCCCAGCATTTT CASSILARGMVDQPQHF
TRBJ2-4 TRBD2 TRBV11-1 NA TGTGCCAGCAGTCCTCGGATAGCGGGAGCTGAAAACATTCAGTACTTC CASSPRIAGAENIQYF
TRBJ2-7 NA TRBV12-3/TRBV12-4 many TGTGCCAGCAGTTTGAGGAGGGAGCAGTACTTC CASSLRREQYF
TRBJ2-5 NA TRBV12-3/TRBV12-4 few TGTGCCAGCAGTTTGATCCCCCCCCGGCAAGAGACCCAGTACTTC CASSLIPPRQETQYF
TRBJ2-1 TRBD2 TRBV20-1 few TGCAGTGCATTTAGCGGGGGGGACTACAATGAGCAGTTCTTC CSAFSGGDYNEQFF
TRBJ1-1 NA TRBV29-1 NA TGCAGCGTTGAGGTCGGGGGAGTCGGCACTGAAGCTTTCTTT CSVEVGGVGTEAFF
TRBJ2-7 TRBD1 TRBV12-3/TRBV12-4 NA TGTGCCAGCAGTTTAAACAGGGGGCAGGACGAGCAGTACTTC CASSLNRGQDEQYF
TRBJ2-1 NA TRBV6-2/TRBV6-3 few TGTGCCAGCAGCACTTACGAGGGCTACAATGAGCAGTTCTTC CASSTYEGYNEQFF
TRBJ2-1 TRBD2 TRBV5-1 many TGCGCCAGCACCCGGACTAGCGGGGGCTATGAGCAGTTCTTC CASTRTSGGYEQFF
TRBJ1-2 NA TRBV4-3 NA TGCGCCAGCAGCCAAGATACAGGGAAGGCCCATGGCTACACCTTC CASSQDTGKAHGYTF
TRBJ2-7 TRBD2 TRBV20-1 few TGCAGTGCTAGAGGAGGGGCGGGAGGGCCGGAAGAGCAGTACTTC CSARGGAGGPEEQYF
TRBJ1-5 NA TRBV21-1 few TGTGCCAGCAGCAAAGAACAGGGGATGCAGCCCCAGCATTTT CASSKEQGMQPQHF
TRBJ1-3 NA TRBV6-9 many TGTGCCAGCGGGGCACCTCGGGCGGCTGGAAACACCATATATTTT CASGAPRAAGNTIYF
TRBJ1-1 NA TRBV6-1 few TGTGCCAGCAGTGTCGGGATGTTGAACACTGAAGCTTTCTTT CASSVGMLNTEAFF
TRBJ1-6 TRBD1 TRBV18 NA TGTGCCAGCTCAACAGGGGTTTATTCACCCCTCCACTTT CASSTGVYSPLHF
TRBJ2-2 NA TRBV10-3 many TGTGCCATCAGTCCGACGGGGGGCGGGAACACCGGGGAGCTGTTTTTT CAISPTGGGNTGELFF
TRBJ2-1 NA TRBV12-3/TRBV12-4 few TGTGCCAGCAGTACCCTGAAAGCAAATGAGCAGTTCTTC CASSTLKANEQFF
TRBJ2-2 TRBD2 TRBV6-2/TRBV6-3 NA TGTGCCAGCGAGGGACTAGCGGGAGCCCTGGGGACCGGGGAGCTGTTTTTT CASEGLAGALGTGELFF
TRBJ2-3 TRBD2 TRBV5-4 NA TGTGCCAGCAGCCGAAGCGGGGCAGATACGCAGTATTTT CASSRSGADTQYF
TRBJ2-5 NA TRBV18 NA TGTGCCAGCTCACCACTCCGGGGAAGAGAAGAGACCCAGTACTTC CASSPLRGREETQYF
TRBJ1-2 NA TRBV6-1 few TGTGCCAGCAGTCCAGCTTGGACAGAGATTAACTATGGCTACACCTTC CASSPAWTEINYGYTF
TRBJ2-1 TRBD1 TRBV9 NA TGTGCCAGCAGCGTAGTAGGACAGGAAAATGAGCAGTTCTTC CASSVVGQENEQFF
TRBJ2-1 TRBD1 TRBV6-1 NA TGTGCCAGCAGTACGACAGGGGTTTCCTACAATGAGCAGTTCTTC CASSTTGVSYNEQFF
TRBJ2-3 NA TRBV12-3/TRBV12-4 few TGTGCCAGCAGTCCCCTGAGGAGGGTGGATACGCAGTATTTT CASSPLRRVDTQYF
TRBJ2-2 NA TRBV29-1 few TGCAGCGTCGGACGGACAGCGAACACCGGGGAGCTGTTTTTT CSVGRTANTGELFF